These 20 T cell receptor beta chains were sequenced from one sample in a study of CD8 T cells in Susac syndrome. Roughly 0.45 to 1 ug RNA was reverse transcribed with random hexamers. TCRdb re-called the immunoSEQ multiplex PCR reads through MiXCR, storing one row per CDR3 protein. The sample lists 120,000 to 150,000 distinct CDR3 sequences; approximately 94% were seen once. The sample taken for sequencing was CD4+ T cells from PBMCs. The receptors originated from a human donor with Susac syndrome.

The CDR3 DNA reads TGCGCCAGCAGCTTTGAGATGGCTAGCGGCTACAATGAGCAGTTCTTC. This gives the protein CASSFEMASGYNEQFF. The chain employs TRBV5-1 and TRBJ2-1, with 7 positions matching TRBD2. Germline values: CDR1 SGHRS, CDR2 YFSETQ. J gave up 3 bases and V 2 bases, and 8 bases lay outside the gene matches. The CDR3 contains 16 residues.

The chain combines TRBV11-2 with TRBJ2-3, with a possible D match to TRBD2 (5 bases). The CDR3 consists of 11 residues. Trimming left V 4 bases short and J 8 bases short, with 7 bases between. Germline lookup yields CDR1 SGHAT and CDR2 FQNNGV. The CDR3, as DNA: TGTGCCAGCAGCTCTAGCCCTACGCAGTATTTT. This sequence encodes CASSSSPTQYF.

The chain employs TRBV3-1 and TRBJ1-1; the match to TRBD1 covers 8 bases. This CDR3 comprises 16 residues. Trimming at V came to 3 bases and at J to 1 base, leaving 7 bases not matched to a gene. Germline values: CDR1 LGHDT, CDR2 YNNKEL (reference sequence). Written as DNA, the CDR3 is TGTGCCAGCAGCCACGCACTAGGACAGGGGAACACTGAAGCTTTCTTT. Its translation: CASSHALGQGNTEAFF.

The V call is TRBV6-2 or TRBV6-3, the J call TRBJ2-1; D is unresolved. Deletions cut 6 bases from V and 0 bases from J, with 12 bases between. There are 15 residues in the CDR3. Looked up from germline, CDR1 is MNHEY and CDR2 is SVGEGT. For the CDR3, the DNA is TGTGCCAGCAGGCAGCAGAAGAGCTCCTACAATGAGCAGTTCTTC. This translates into CASRQQKSSYNEQFF.

This chain links TRBV10-3 with TRBJ2-7; TRBD2 might be the D (8 bases). The germline CDR1 and CDR2 sequences are ENHRY and SYGVKD. The V gene lost 8 bases and the J gene lost 2 bases, with 19 bases spanning the gap. This CDR3 is 15 amino acids long. The CDR3 DNA is TGTGCCATCCGACAGGGACTAGTGGGTCCCTACGAGCAGTACTTC. Translation: CAIRQGLVGPYEQYF.

V and J are TRBV4-1 and TRBJ1-5; D is unresolved. The V end lost 0 bases, the J end lost 3 bases, and 9 bases lay between the germline ends. The CDR3 length is 15 residues. Germline CDR1 reads MGHRA; CDR2 reads YSYEKL. CDR3 DNA: TGCGCCAGCAGCCAAGATAGGGTTATCAATCAGCCCCAGCATTTT. Protein sequence: CASSQDRVINQPQHF.

This sequence joins TRBV12-3 or TRBV12-4 and TRBJ2-1; D not certain. V gave up 6 bases and J gave up 7 bases, with 22 bases separating them. The CDR3 runs to 16 residues. Here the CDR3 reads CASRGQVAVPSNEQFF. The CDR3 DNA follows: TGTGCCAGCAGGGGCCAGGTCGCGGTGCCCTCTAATGAGCAGTTCTTC.

Of note for this clonotype: One end of the junction varies from germline; a read error may be responsible. The V call is TRBV14, the J call TRBJ1-2, with a possible D match to TRBD1 (6 bases). The CDR3 covers 13 residues. Germline V gene sequence: CDR1 SGHDN, CDR2 FVKESK. CDR3 sequence (DNA): TGTACCAGCAGCCTGGGGGGCTTCTATGGCTACACCTTC. Protein product: CTSSLGGFYGYTF.

The chain has TRBV12-3 or TRBV12-4 and TRBJ1-6; no clear D. This CDR3 region has 12 residues. V dropped 3 bases and J dropped 7 bases, with 4 bases sitting between them. The CDR3 region has the DNA TGTGCCAGCAGTTTGAAGAATTCACCCCTCCACTTT. The encoded protein is CASSLKNSPLHF.

The chain has TRBV20-1 and TRBJ2-1, with a weak D call TRBD2 (5 bases). CDR3 length: 13 amino acids. V was shortened by 5 bases and J by 8 bases, with 16 bases between the two germline ends. From germline, CDR1 is DFQATT and CDR2 SNEGSKA (reference sequence). This CDR3 is CSASTGIVDEQFF. The CDR3 coding sequence is TGCAGTGCTTCAACCGGGATCGTAGATGAGCAGTTCTTC.

The V gene is TRBV20-1, the J gene TRBJ2-2, with D hard to call. Trimming took off 0 bases at V and 4 bases at J, with 18 bases between the two ends. Germline CDR1 DFQATT, CDR2 SNEGSKA (reference sequence). The CDR3 has 17 amino acids. CDR3 protein: CSARDPRKPLTTGELFF. The CDR3, as DNA: TGCAGTGCTAGAGACCCCAGGAAACCCCTTACCACCGGGGAGCTGTTTTTT.

V and J are TRBV7-6 and TRBJ2-5; D call uncertain. The ends were cut back, 3 bases at V and 1 base at J, with 15 bases in the middle. The CDR3 sequence is 16 residues long. CDR1 is SGHVS, CDR2 FNYEAQ, per germline. The CDR3 DNA reads as TGTGCCAGCAGCTTTGTCGGAACCCCAACCCAAGAGACCCAGTACTTC. It encodes CASSFVGTPTQETQYF.

Only one count was recorded for this clonotype. This sequence joins TRBV6-1 and TRBJ2-7, with a tentative D call TRBD2 (5 bases). CDR1 is MNHNS, CDR2 SASEGT, per germline. V lost 1 base and J lost 0, with 16 bases in between. This CDR3 comprises 17 residues. The CDR3 loop reads CASSEGWGSASSYEQYF. As DNA, the CDR3 is TGTGCCAGCAGTGAAGGGTGGGGTAGCGCCAGCTCCTACGAGCAGTACTTC.

The V call is TRBV20-1, the J call TRBJ2-3; perhaps TRBD2 as D (5 bases). There are 14 residues in the CDR3. Germline V CDR1 and CDR2: DFQATT, SNEGSKA (reference sequence). Trimming removed 1 base at V and 1 base at J, with 9 bases between. Here the CDR3 DNA reads TGCAGTGCTAGAGCTAGCAGACGCACAGATACGCAGTATTTT. Translation: CSARASRRTDTQYF.

The rearrangement links TRBV7-2 to TRBJ2-3; D possibly matches TRBD1 or TRBD2 (5 bases each). Germline CDR1 and CDR2: SGHTA and FQGNSA. The CDR3 is made up of 16 amino acids. Trimming pared 5 bases from V and 2 bases from J, leaving 17 bases between. CDR3 bases: TGTGCCAGCAGCGCACGGTCGGGACGGACCACAGATACGCAGTATTTT. It yields the protein CASSARSGRTTDTQYF. Complete variable domain (other parts from reference TRBV7-2 and TRBJ2-3): GAGVSQSPSNKVTEKGKDVELRCDPISGHTALYWYRQSLGQGLEFLIYFQGNSAPDKSGLPSDRFSAERTGGSVSTLTIQRTQQEDSAVYLCASSARSGRTTDTQYFGPGTRLTVL.

The chain employs TRBV9 and TRBJ2-2; D gene uncertain. The V and J ends lost 0 bases and 8 bases respectively, with 8 bases between them. The CDR3 spans 13 residues. Per the germline V gene, CDR1 is SGDLS and CDR2 is YYNGEE. CDR3 sequence: CASSVAGTGELFF. CDR3 sequence (DNA): TGTGCCAGCAGCGTAGCAGGAACGGGGGAGCTGTTTTTT.

This clonotype occurred once. The chain combines TRBV29-1 with TRBJ2-1; 7 bases are a match to TRBD2. CDR1 is SQVTM and CDR2 is ANQGSEA in the germline V gene. J lost 4 bases, V lost 7 bases, and 7 bases had no gene match. This CDR3 is built from 13 residues. The CDR3 protein is CSALGGGYNEQFF. The DNA of the CDR3 is TGCAGCGCGTTGGGCGGGGGTTACAATGAGCAGTTCTTC.

V gene TRBV13 combines with J gene TRBJ1-2, with a possible D match to TRBD1 (6 bases). The CDR3 spans 13 residues. Trimming took off 8 bases at V and 5 bases at J, with 15 bases between the two ends. Germline CDR1 PRHDT, CDR2 FYEKMQ (reference sequence). CDR3 sequence: CASRINREYGYTF. CDR3 coding DNA: TGTGCCAGCCGCATAAACAGGGAGTATGGCTACACCTTC. The complete variable domain, with remaining parts taken from reference TRBV13 and TRBJ1-2, reads AAGVIQSPRHLIKEKRETATLKCYPIPRHDTVYWYQQGPGQDPQFLISFYEKMQSDKGSIPDRFSAQQFSDYHSELNMSSLELGDSALYFCASRINREYGYTFGSGTRLTVV.

The chain couples TRBV2 to TRBJ2-5; 11 bases map to TRBD1. The CDR3 contains 15 residues. CDR1 is SNHLY, CDR2 FYNNEI, per germline. V lost 8 bases and J lost 7; bases outside the gene matches: 12. The CDR3 sequence: CASRGGTGTGGTQYF. DNA for the CDR3: TGTGCCAGCCGAGGGGGGACCGGGACAGGGGGGACCCAGTACTTC.

The chain joins TRBV11-2 to TRBJ1-2, with D possibly TRBD1 on 5 matching bases. Germline CDR1 reads SGHAT; CDR2 reads FQNNGV. Trimming took off 4 bases at V and 5 bases at J, with 8 bases between the two ends. This CDR3 spans 12 amino acids. In DNA form, the CDR3 reads TGTGCCAGCAGCTATTCAGGGTATGGCTACACCTTC. Translating gives CASSYSGYGYTF.